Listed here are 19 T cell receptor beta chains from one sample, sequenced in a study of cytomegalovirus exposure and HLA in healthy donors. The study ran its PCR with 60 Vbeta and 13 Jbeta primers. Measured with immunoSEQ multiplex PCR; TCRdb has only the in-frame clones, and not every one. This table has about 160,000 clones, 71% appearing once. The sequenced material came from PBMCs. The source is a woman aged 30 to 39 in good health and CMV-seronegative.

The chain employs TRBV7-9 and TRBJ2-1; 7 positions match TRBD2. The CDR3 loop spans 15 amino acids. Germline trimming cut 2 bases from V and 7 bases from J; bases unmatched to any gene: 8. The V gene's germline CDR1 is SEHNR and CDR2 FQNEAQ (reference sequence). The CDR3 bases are TGTGCCAGCAGCTTAATTACGGGGGGAGGGAATGAGCAGTTCTTC. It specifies CASSLITGGGNEQFF.

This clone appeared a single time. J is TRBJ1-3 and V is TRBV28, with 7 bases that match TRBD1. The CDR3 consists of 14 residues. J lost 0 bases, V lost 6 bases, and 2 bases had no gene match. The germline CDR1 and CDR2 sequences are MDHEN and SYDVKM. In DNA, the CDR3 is TGTGCCAGCAGGCCAGGGGGCTCTGGAAACACCATATATTTT. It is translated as CASRPGGSGNTIYF. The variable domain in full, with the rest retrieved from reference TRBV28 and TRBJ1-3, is DVKVTQSSRYLVKRTGEKVFLECVQDMDHENMFWYRQDPGLGLRLIYFSYDVKMKEKGDIPEGYSVSREKKERFSLILESASTNQTSMYLCASRPGGSGNTIYFGEGSWLTVV.

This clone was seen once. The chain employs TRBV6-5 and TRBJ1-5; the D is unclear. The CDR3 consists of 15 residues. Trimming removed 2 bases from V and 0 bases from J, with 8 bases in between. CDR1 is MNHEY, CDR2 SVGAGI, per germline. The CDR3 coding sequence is TGTGCCAGCAGTTACGGGTCAGGTAGCAATCAGCCCCAGCATTTT. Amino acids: CASSYGSGSNQPQHF.

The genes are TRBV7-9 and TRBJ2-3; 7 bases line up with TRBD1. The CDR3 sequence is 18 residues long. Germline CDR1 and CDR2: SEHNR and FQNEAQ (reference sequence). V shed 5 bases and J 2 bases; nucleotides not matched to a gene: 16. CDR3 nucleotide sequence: TGTGCCAGCAGCATGGACAGGCGGGCGGGCAGATACACAGATACGCAGTATTTT. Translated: CASSMDRRAGRYTDTQYF. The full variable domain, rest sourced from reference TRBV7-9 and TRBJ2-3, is DTGVSQNPRHKITKRGQNVTFRCDPISEHNRLYWYRQTLGQGPEFLTYFQNEAQLEKSRLLSDRFSAERPKGSFSTLEIQRTEQGDSAMYLCASSMDRRAGRYTDTQYFGPGTRLTVL.

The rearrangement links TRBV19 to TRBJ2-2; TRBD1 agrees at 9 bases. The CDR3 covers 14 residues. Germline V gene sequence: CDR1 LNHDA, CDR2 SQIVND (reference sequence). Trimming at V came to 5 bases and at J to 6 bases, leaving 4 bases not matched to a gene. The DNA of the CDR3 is TGTGCCAGTAGTTGGGGACAGGGTTCCGGGGAGCTGTTTTTT. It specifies CASSWGQGSGELFF.

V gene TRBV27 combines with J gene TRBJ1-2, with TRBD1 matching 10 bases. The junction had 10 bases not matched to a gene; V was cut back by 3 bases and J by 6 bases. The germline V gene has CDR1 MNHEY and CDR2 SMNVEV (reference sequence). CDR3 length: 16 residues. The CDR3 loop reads CASSFHPGQGLNGYTF. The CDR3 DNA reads TGTGCCAGCAGTTTTCACCCGGGACAGGGGCTGAATGGCTACACCTTC.

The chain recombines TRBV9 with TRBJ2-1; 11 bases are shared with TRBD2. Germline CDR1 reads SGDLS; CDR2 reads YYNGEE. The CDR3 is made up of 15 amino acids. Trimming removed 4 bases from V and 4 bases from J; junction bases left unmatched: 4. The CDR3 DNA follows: TGTGCCAGCAGCTCCCGACTAGCGGGGTACAATGAGCAGTTCTTC. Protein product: CASSSRLAGYNEQFF.

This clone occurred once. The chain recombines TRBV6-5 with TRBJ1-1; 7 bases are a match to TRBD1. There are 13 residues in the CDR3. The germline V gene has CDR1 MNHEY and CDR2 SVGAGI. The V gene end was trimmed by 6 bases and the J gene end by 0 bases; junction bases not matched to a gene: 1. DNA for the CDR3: TGTGCCAGCAGGGGACAGCTGAACACTGAAGCTTTCTTT. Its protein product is CASRGQLNTEAFF.

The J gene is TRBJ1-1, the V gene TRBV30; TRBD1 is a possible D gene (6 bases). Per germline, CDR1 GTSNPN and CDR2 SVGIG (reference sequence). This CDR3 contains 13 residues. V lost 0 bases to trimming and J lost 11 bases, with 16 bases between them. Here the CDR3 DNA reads TGTGCCTGGAGTGTGTCACAGGGAATGGATGCTTTCTTT. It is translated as CAWSVSQGMDAFF.

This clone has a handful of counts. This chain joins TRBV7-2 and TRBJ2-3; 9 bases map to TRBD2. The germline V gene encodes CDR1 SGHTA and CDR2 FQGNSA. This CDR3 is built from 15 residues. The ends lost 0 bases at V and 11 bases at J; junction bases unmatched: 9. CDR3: CASSLAPAGGRRQYF. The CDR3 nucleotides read TGTGCCAGCAGCTTAGCCCCCGCGGGGGGGCGTCGGCAGTATTTT.

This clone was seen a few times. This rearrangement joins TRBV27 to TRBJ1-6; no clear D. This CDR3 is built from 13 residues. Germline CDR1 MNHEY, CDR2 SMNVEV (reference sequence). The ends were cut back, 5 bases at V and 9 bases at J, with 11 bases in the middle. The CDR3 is CASSVAVSSPLHF. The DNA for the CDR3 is TGTGCCAGCAGTGTGGCAGTTTCTTCACCCCTCCACTTT.

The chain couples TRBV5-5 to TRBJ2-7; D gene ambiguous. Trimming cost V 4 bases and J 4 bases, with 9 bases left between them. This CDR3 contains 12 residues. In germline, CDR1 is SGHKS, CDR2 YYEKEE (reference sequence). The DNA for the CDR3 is TGTGCCAGCAGCACCCCCGGGTACGAGCAGTACTTC. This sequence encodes CASSTPGYEQYF.

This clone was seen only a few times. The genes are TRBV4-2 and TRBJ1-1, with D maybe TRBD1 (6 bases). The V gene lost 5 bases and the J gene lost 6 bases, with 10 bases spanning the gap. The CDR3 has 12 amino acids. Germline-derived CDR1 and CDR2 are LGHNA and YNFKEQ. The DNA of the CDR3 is TGTGCCAGCAGCTTAGGGGGACCTGAAGCTTTCTTT. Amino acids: CASSLGGPEAFF.

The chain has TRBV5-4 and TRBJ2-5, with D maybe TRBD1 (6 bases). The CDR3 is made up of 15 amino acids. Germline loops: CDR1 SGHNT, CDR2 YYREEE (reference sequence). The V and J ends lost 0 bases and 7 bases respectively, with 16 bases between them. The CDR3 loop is CASSLGGNREGTQYF. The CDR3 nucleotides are TGTGCCAGCAGCTTGGGGGGAAACAGGGAAGGGACCCAGTACTTC.

The CDR3 region has the DNA TGTGCCAGCAGCGAAAGGCCGAGGGATGGCTACACCTTC. Encoded protein: CASSERPRDGYTF. This chain links TRBV6-1 with TRBJ1-2, with D unresolved. The CDR3 sequence is 13 residues long. Germline V gives CDR1 MNHNS, CDR2 SASEGT. Trimming cost V 6 bases and J 6 bases, with 14 bases left between them.

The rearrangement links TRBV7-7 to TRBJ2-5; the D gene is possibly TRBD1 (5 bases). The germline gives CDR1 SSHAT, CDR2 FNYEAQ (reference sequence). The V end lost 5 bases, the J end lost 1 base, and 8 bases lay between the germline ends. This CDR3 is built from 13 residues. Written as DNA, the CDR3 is TGTGCCAGCAGCCAAGACAGCCAAGAGACCCAGTACTTC. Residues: CASSQDSQETQYF.

The CDR3 coding sequence is TGTGCCAGCAGCGCAAACAGGGCTGCTGGAAACACCATATATTTT. Encoded protein: CASSANRAAGNTIYF. J is TRBJ1-3 and V is TRBV9; TRBD1 might be the D (6 bases). V was clipped by 3 bases and J by 2 bases, with 12 bases between them. CDR1 is SGDLS, CDR2 YYNGEE, per germline. CDR3 length: 15 residues. The full variable domain, its missing parts supplied by reference TRBV9 and TRBJ1-3, is DSGVTQTPKHLITATGQRVTLRCSPRSGDLSVYWYQQSLDQGLQFLIQYYNGEERAKGNILERFSAQQFPDLHSELNLSSLELGDSALYFCASSANRAAGNTIYFGEGSWLTVV.

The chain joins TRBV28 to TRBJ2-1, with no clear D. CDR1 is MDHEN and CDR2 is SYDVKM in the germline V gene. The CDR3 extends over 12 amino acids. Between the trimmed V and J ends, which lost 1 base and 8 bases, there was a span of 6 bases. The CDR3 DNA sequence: TGTGCCAGCAGTTTATTACTTTATGAGCAGTTCTTC. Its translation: CASSLLLYEQFF.

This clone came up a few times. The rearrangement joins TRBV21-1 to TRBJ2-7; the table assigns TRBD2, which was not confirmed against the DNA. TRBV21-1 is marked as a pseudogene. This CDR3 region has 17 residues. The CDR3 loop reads CASSRWGGASSPYEQYF. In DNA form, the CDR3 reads TGTGCCAGCAGCCGTTGGGGAGGAGCGTCTTCCCCCTACGAGCAGTACTTC.